The 27 T cell receptor beta chains in this list originate from one sample, sequenced in a study of T cell responses to AZD1222 COVID-19 vaccine. Sequencing was performed with immunoSEQ multiplex PCR; in TCRdb, only in-frame clones are kept and a portion is missing. The repertoire holds 95,000 to 100,000 clones, roughly 87% seen once, with about 15% in the top ten. The sample was peripheral blood, taken on day 0 of AZD1222 vaccination. All receptors derive from an adult in good health.

The chain combines TRBV5-1 with TRBJ2-7, with D perhaps TRBD2 (7 bases). The CDR3 runs 15 residues. The germline V gene encodes CDR1 SGHRS and CDR2 YFSETQ. V lost 0 bases, J lost 4 bases, and 14 bases lay in between. CDR3: CASSLARGAGYEQYF. In DNA, the CDR3 is TGCGCCAGCAGCTTGGCCCGGGGGGCCGGGTACGAGCAGTACTTC.

The V call is TRBV4-1, the J call TRBJ2-1, with D perhaps matching TRBD1 or TRBD2 (5 bases each). This CDR3 spans 14 amino acids. CDR1 is MGHRA, CDR2 YSYEKL, per germline. With 0 bases removed from V and 15 bases from J, the gap between germline ends came to 18 bases. CDR3 loop: CASSQEGVEARLFF. CDR3 in DNA: TGCGCCAGCAGCCAAGAAGGGGTGGAGGCCCGACTGTTCTTC.

The rearrangement links TRBV30 to TRBJ2-7, with D possibly TRBD1 on 5 matching bases. Trimming shortened V by 4 bases and J by 4 bases, and 11 bases separated the two germline ends. Germline V gives CDR1 GTSNPN, CDR2 SVGIG (reference sequence). CDR3 length: 12 residues. The CDR3 region has the DNA TGTGCCTGGAAAAGGGGCACGTACGAGCAGTACTTC. The encoded protein is CAWKRGTYEQYF. The whole variable domain, remainder taken from reference TRBV30 and TRBJ2-7, is SQTIHQWPATLVQPVGSPLSLECTVEGTSNPNLYWYRQAAGRGLQLLFYSVGIGQISSEVPQNLSASRPQDRQFILSSKKLLLSDSGFYLCAWKRGTYEQYFGPGTRLTVT.

The chain has TRBV6-1 and TRBJ1-2; D is undetermined. The ends were cut back, 2 bases at V and 4 bases at J, with 11 bases in the middle. This CDR3 has 14 amino acids. Germline assignment: CDR1 MNHNS and CDR2 SASEGT. Here the CDR3 reads CASSEIDGLYGYTF. The CDR3 coding sequence is TGTGCCAGCAGTGAAATTGACGGACTCTATGGCTACACCTTC.

This clone has only one observation. The chain carries TRBV28 and TRBJ1-2; D gene ambiguous. CDR1 and CDR2 (germline): MDHEN, SYDVKM. Trimming left V 5 bases short and J 3 bases short, with 19 bases between. The CDR3 is 16 residues long. The CDR3 DNA is TGTGCCAGCAGTGCGCCGGGCCTAGGGATTCACTATGGCTACACCTTC. It translates to CASSAPGLGIHYGYTF.

V gene TRBV12-3 or TRBV12-4 combines with J gene TRBJ2-3; D not resolved. V was cut by 7 bases and J by 7 bases, with 12 bases left in between. This CDR3 has 12 residues. CDR3 loop: CASTLKGYTQYF. The CDR3 nucleotides are TGTGCCAGCACCCTAAAGGGTTATACGCAGTATTTT.

V gene TRBV28 combines with J gene TRBJ1-5, with 7 nucleotides matching TRBD1. The V gene end was trimmed by 1 base and the J gene end by 4 bases; junction bases not matched to a gene: 7. The CDR3 loop spans 16 amino acids. From germline, CDR1 is MDHEN and CDR2 SYDVKM. Here the CDR3 reads CASSLLAGGMNQPQHF. CDR3 sequence (DNA): TGTGCCAGCAGTTTATTGGCAGGGGGGATGAATCAGCCCCAGCATTTT.

The rearrangement uses TRBV10-3 and TRBJ2-1; perhaps TRBD2 as D (5 bases). The CDR3 has 12 residues. Trimming removed 7 bases at V and 8 bases at J, with 12 bases between. Germline V gene sequence: CDR1 ENHRY, CDR2 SYGVKD. The CDR3 reads CAIKDSEDEQFF. The CDR3, as DNA: TGTGCCATCAAGGATAGCGAGGATGAGCAGTTCTTC.

V usage is TRBV6-1 and J usage is TRBJ2-7; D uncertain. Germline assignment: CDR1 MNHNS and CDR2 SASEGT. This CDR3 is 15 amino acids long. Trimming removed 2 bases from V and 2 bases from J, with 13 bases in between. CDR3 loop: CASSEFGLSAYEQYF. CDR3 DNA: TGTGCCAGCAGTGAATTCGGTCTCTCAGCCTACGAGCAGTACTTC.

The V and J genes are TRBV28 and TRBJ2-3; the D gene could be TRBD1 or TRBD2 (5 bases each). Germline loops: CDR1 MDHEN, CDR2 SYDVKM. The CDR3 is 15 residues long. The V end lost 3 bases, the J end lost 5 bases, and 15 bases lay between the germline ends. Here the CDR3 DNA reads TGTGCCAGCAGTTTTATCGGGGCGTCGGGAGATACGCAGTATTTT. This encodes CASSFIGASGDTQYF.

The V call is TRBV27, the J call TRBJ2-6, with 7 bases that match TRBD1. Germline V gene sequence: CDR1 MNHEY, CDR2 SMNVEV (reference sequence). Unmatched junction bases numbered 4, after V lost 6 bases and J lost 2 bases. CDR3 size: 15 residues. CDR3 DNA sequence: TGTGCCAGCAGACAAGACAGGGCTGGGGCCAACGTCCTGACTTTC. As protein: CASRQDRAGANVLTF.

CDR3 protein: CASSLLTSGSVNEQYF. The CDR3 DNA follows: TGTGCCAGCAGCTTACTCACTAGCGGGAGTGTCAACGAGCAGTACTTC. V usage is TRBV7-8 and J usage is TRBJ2-7; 11 bases are shared with TRBD2. The length of the CDR3 is 16 residues. The ends lost 2 bases at V and 5 bases at J; junction bases unmatched: 8. From germline, CDR1 is SGHVS and CDR2 FQNEAQ. Using reference TRBV7-8 and TRBJ2-7 for the parts outside the CDR3, the full variable domain is GAGVSQSPRYKVAKRGQDVALRCDPISGHVSLFWYQQALGQGPEFLTYFQNEAQLDKSGLPSDRFFAERPEGSVSTLKIQRTQQEDSAVYLCASSLLTSGSVNEQYFGPGTRLTVT.

This clone has just one count. The chain combines TRBV6-5 with TRBJ2-1; the match to TRBD2 covers 11 bases. The CDR3 contains 14 residues. V trimming: 8 bases; J trimming: 9 bases; junction bases outside the gene matches: 9. Germline CDR1 MNHEY, CDR2 SVGAGI. The CDR3 region is CASALAGGRGEQFF. CDR3 DNA sequence: TGTGCCAGCGCGCTAGCGGGAGGTCGGGGTGAGCAGTTCTTC.

The chain recombines TRBV27 with TRBJ1-2, with 8 positions matching TRBD1. V shed 2 bases, J shed 6 bases, and the junction held 2 bases outside the gene matches. The V gene's germline CDR1 is MNHEY and CDR2 SMNVEV (reference sequence). There are 13 residues in the CDR3. CDR3 in amino acids: CASSLTGGHGYTF. The DNA of the CDR3 is TGTGCCAGCAGTTTAACAGGGGGTCATGGCTACACCTTC.

This sequence joins TRBV19 and TRBJ1-2; 11 bases are shared with TRBD1. This CDR3 has 12 residues. Germline V gene lookup returns CDR1 LNHDA and CDR2 SQIVND (reference sequence). V lost 7 bases and J lost 7; bases outside the gene matches: 2. CDR3 bases: TGTGCCAGTAAGGACAGGGGGCTTGGCTACACCTTC. Translation gives CASKDRGLGYTF.

The V call is TRBV9, the J call TRBJ2-4; 8 nucleotides line up with TRBD2. V shed 3 bases, J shed 6 bases, and the junction held 8 bases outside the gene matches. CDR1 is SGDLS, CDR2 YYNGEE, per germline. The CDR3 extends over 15 amino acids. CDR3 loop: CASSAGGVTRNIQYF. In DNA, the CDR3 is TGTGCCAGCAGCGCCGGGGGGGTTACTAGAAACATTCAGTACTTC.

The V gene is TRBV10-2, the J gene TRBJ2-7; 13 bases agree with TRBD2. CDR1 WSHSY and CDR2 SAAADI come from the germline V gene. The CDR3 has 16 amino acids. With V trimmed by 2 bases and J by 2 bases, 3 bases remained unmatched. CDR3 bases: TGCGCCAGCAGTGAGCTAGGACTAGCGGGAGCCTACGAGCAGTACTTC. It yields the protein CASSELGLAGAYEQYF.

This clone was counted a few times. The rearrangement uses TRBV11-2 and TRBJ1-1; 7 bases are shared with TRBD1. This CDR3 comprises 16 residues. CDR1 is SGHAT, CDR2 FQNNGV, per germline. Trimming took 5 bases from V and 1 from J; bases not matched to a gene: 10. CDR3 loop: CASSVRGTAENTEAFF. The CDR3 nucleotides read TGTGCCAGCAGCGTACGGGGGACAGCGGAGAACACTGAAGCTTTCTTT.

The V call is TRBV6-5, the J call TRBJ1-5; 8 nucleotides align to TRBD1. CDR3 length: 15 residues. The V and J ends lost 6 bases and 6 bases, in that order; junction bases with no gene match: 10. Germline V lookup: CDR1 MNHEY, CDR2 SVGAGI. CDR3 bases: TGTGCCAGCAGAAAGGACAGGGAGTATAGTCAGCCCCAGCATTTT. This translates into CASRKDREYSQPQHF.

This rearrangement joins TRBV4-1 to TRBJ2-5, with D perhaps matching TRBD1 (6 bases). V lost 4 bases to trimming and J lost 4 bases, with 16 bases between them. The CDR3 is 15 amino acids. CDR1 and CDR2 from the germline V gene are MGHRA and YSYEKL. The CDR3 sequence is CASSPTQGWGETQYF. The CDR3 DNA is TGCGCCAGCAGCCCGACACAGGGATGGGGAGAGACCCAGTACTTC.

The V call is TRBV7-7, the J call TRBJ2-2; 9 nucleotides match TRBD1. Germline V gene sequence: CDR1 SSHAT, CDR2 FNYEAQ (reference sequence). This CDR3 has 16 amino acids. With V trimmed by 4 bases and J by 4 bases, 7 bases remained unmatched. The CDR3 coding sequence is TGTGCCAGCAGCTCAAACAGGGGGCCGAGCACCGGGGAGCTGTTTTTT. This codes for CASSSNRGPSTGELFF.

J is TRBJ2-3 and V is TRBV10-1, with TRBD2 matching 9 bases. The V segment lost 3 bases and the J segment 2 bases; nucleotides outside the gene matches: 3. This CDR3 is 15 amino acids long. CDR1 and CDR2 (germline): WNHNN, SYGVQD (reference sequence). CDR3 sequence (DNA): TGCGCCAGCAGTGATAGCGGGAGTGTCACAGATACGCAGTATTTT. The encoded protein is CASSDSGSVTDTQYF.

V usage is TRBV5-5 and J usage is TRBJ1-5; 7 bases line up with TRBD1. Germline CDR1 and CDR2: SGHKS and YYEKEE (reference sequence). Unmatched junction bases numbered 3, after V lost 0 bases and J lost 3 bases. CDR3 length equals 15 residues. CDR3: CASSLGGTDNQPQHF. The CDR3, as DNA: TGTGCCAGCAGCTTGGGCGGGACAGACAATCAGCCCCAGCATTTT. Full variable domain (missing parts from reference TRBV5-5 and TRBJ1-5): DAGVTQSPTHLIKTRGQQVTLRCSPISGHKSVSWYQQVLGQGPQFIFQYYEKEERGRGNFPDRFSARQFPNYSSELNVNALLLGDSALYLCASSLGGTDNQPQHFGDGTRLSIL.

This clone has a single count. This rearrangement joins TRBV28 to TRBJ1-1; D call uncertain. This CDR3 comprises 13 residues. Trimming cost V 3 bases and J 1 base, with 6 bases left between them. The V gene's germline CDR1 is MDHEN and CDR2 SYDVKM. CDR3 DNA sequence: TGTGCCAGCAGTTTTAACCAGAACACTGAAGCTTTCTTT. It codes for CASSFNQNTEAFF. Variable domain in full (rest from reference TRBV28 and TRBJ1-1): DVKVTQSSRYLVKRTGEKVFLECVQDMDHENMFWYRQDPGLGLRLIYFSYDVKMKEKGDIPEGYSVSREKKERFSLILESASTNQTSMYLCASSFNQNTEAFFGQGTRLTVV.

The table lists this clone with a count of one. V is TRBV27 and J is TRBJ2-5; D might be TRBD2 (5 bases). The CDR3 length is 16 residues. V was trimmed by 2 bases and J by 1 base, leaving 14 bases between them. Per the germline V gene, CDR1 is MNHEY and CDR2 is SMNVEV (reference sequence). CDR3: CASSLIPGMGQETQYF. In DNA, the CDR3 is TGTGCCAGCAGTTTAATCCCGGGGATGGGCCAAGAGACCCAGTACTTC.

The chain joins TRBV20-1 to TRBJ2-1, with D uncertain. V lost 3 bases, J lost 3 bases, and 12 bases lay in between. CDR1 and CDR2 from the germline V gene are DFQATT and SNEGSKA (reference sequence). CDR3 length: 14 amino acids. In nucleotides, the CDR3 is TGCAGTGCTAGTAGGAGTGGCGTCTACAATGAGCAGTTCTTC. Translating gives CSASRSGVYNEQFF.

V is TRBV3-1 (or the pseudogene TRBV3-2) and J is TRBJ1-2; no firm D call. The V and J ends lost 0 bases and 4 bases respectively, with 12 bases between them. CDR1 and CDR2 (germline): LGHDT, YNNKEL (reference sequence). The CDR3 extends over 15 amino acids. Here the CDR3 DNA reads TGTGCCAGCAGCCAAGATTGGGGAGAGGGCTATGGCTACACCTTC. Encoded protein: CASSQDWGEGYGYTF.